Listed below are T cell receptor beta chains from one sample, sequenced in a study of shared clonotypes between healthy human individuals. Repertoires were generated with immunoSEQ multiplex PCR, while TCRdb's copy carries only in-frame clones and drops some. The table includes millions of clones, approximately 93% detected once. The specimen was naive CD4+ T cells from PBMCs. Every receptor here comes from a man aged 18 to 30 in good health. Some clones in this sample may be carry-over from other donors' samples. The CDR3 runs from the conserved cysteine through the conserved F or W. Each record gives: clone size, V gene, J gene, D gene, CDR3 DNA, CDR3 protein. A D gene is named only where the DNA matches it firmly. Clone sizes are given selectively: once, few, many, or a class where the clone is expanded.

>once|TRBV18|TRBJ2-1|TRBD2
TGTGCCAGCTCCCTCGATTTAGCGGGAGACGGTGGCAATGAGCAGTTCTTC
CASSLDLAGDGGNEQFF
>NA|TRBV28|TRBJ2-1|TRBD2
TGTGCCAGCCTTCCCGGGCTAGCGGGAATATATGAGCAGTTCTTC
CASLPGLAGIYEQFF
>NA|TRBV30|TRBJ1-2|NA
TGTGCCTGGAGTCCCATGAGTGGCTACACCTTC
CAWSPMSGYTF
>NA|TRBV5-4|TRBJ2-2|NA
TGTGCCAGCACCTCCGGGACCAACACCGGGGAGCTGTTTTTT
CASTSGTNTGELFF
>NA|TRBV5-4|TRBJ1-1|NA
TGTGCCAGCAGCTCCTTAGTCGGGGCGAACACTGAAGCTTTCTTT
CASSSLVGANTEAFF
>NA|TRBV7-9|TRBJ2-1|NA
TGTGCCAGCAGCTTTACTAGCCCCTACTACAATGAGCAGTTCTTC
CASSFTSPYYNEQFF
>NA|TRBV15|TRBJ1-2|NA
TGTGCCACCAGCAGAGATACTAACTATGGCTACACCTTC
CATSRDTNYGYTF
>NA|TRBV7-6|TRBJ2-7|NA
TGTGCCAGCAGCCCGATCTCCTACGAGCAGTACTTC
CASSPISYEQYF
>NA|TRBV5-6|TRBJ2-1|NA
TGTGCCAGCAGCTCATTCCCGGACGTATGGTCAGGCAATGAGCAGTTCTTC
CASSSFPDVWSGNEQFF
>NA|TRBV4-2|TRBJ2-7|NA
TGTGCCAGCAGCCAAGCCGGTGATTTTAGCAAGACCGTCTACGAGCAGTACTTC
CASSQAGDFSKTVYEQYF
>NA|TRBV4-2|TRBJ1-1|NA
TGTGCCAGCAGCCAAGATTTGGGGGAAGGGTTCAACACTGAAGCTTTCTTT
CASSQDLGEGFNTEAFF
>once|TRBV2|TRBJ2-1|NA
TGTGCCAGCAGGAACCACGGGAATGAGCAGTTCTTC
CASRNHGNEQFF
>NA|TRBV25-1|TRBJ1-6|TRBD1
TGTGCCAGCAGTTTGACAGGGGACGATTCACCCCTCCACTTT
CASSLTGDDSPLHF
>NA|TRBV28|TRBJ1-5|NA
TGTGCCAGCAGTCTTCCCCTAGACTCCCCTCTAGCCCAGCATTTT
CASSLPLDSPLAQHF
>NA|TRBV5-1|TRBJ2-3|NA
TGCGCCAGCAGCCCCTTCGCGGTCGAGGATACGCAGTATTTT
CASSPFAVEDTQYF
>NA|TRBV21-1|TRBJ2-5|NA
TGTGCCAGCAGCCAGTGGGGGCAAGAGACCCAGTACTTC
CASSQWGQETQYF
>NA|TRBV7-2|TRBJ2-7|TRBD2
TGTGCCAGCAGCTTAGGCGGGAGGGGGTCCTCCTACGAGCAGTACTTC
CASSLGGRGSSYEQYF
>NA|TRBV5-1|TRBJ2-2|NA
TGCGCCAGCAGCACAACGGGACTCTCGAACACCGGGGAGCTGTTTTTT
CASSTTGLSNTGELFF
>once|TRBV18|TRBJ2-1|TRBD1
TGTGCCAGCTCACACCGAACCACAGGGGCCGTCTACAATGAGCAGTTCTTC
CASSHRTTGAVYNEQFF
>NA|TRBV15|TRBJ2-7|TRBD2
TGTGCCACCAGCAGAGAGGAGCGGGATTACGAGCAGTACTTC
CATSREERDYEQYF
>NA|TRBV28|TRBJ2-7|NA
TGTGCCAGTAGTACCGGGGCCATTTCCTACGAGCAGTACTTC
CASSTGAISYEQYF
>NA|TRBV5-1|TRBJ2-3|TRBD2
TGCGCCAGCAGCTTGGTTCGGAGCGGGAGGAAGAGCACAGATACGCAGTATTTT
CASSLVRSGRKSTDTQYF
>NA|TRBV6-5|TRBJ2-7|NA
TGTGCCAGCAGTTACTCGAGGGACTCCTACGAGCAGTACTTC
CASSYSRDSYEQYF
>NA|TRBV28|TRBJ1-3|NA
TGTGCCAGCAGTTTCCCCGGGGCCTCGAGTTCTGGAAACACCATATATTTT
CASSFPGASSSGNTIYF
>NA|TRBV30|TRBJ1-4|TRBD1
TGTGCCTGGAGAGATACAGGGGGAGCGGGTGAAAAACTGTTTTTT
CAWRDTGGAGEKLFF
>NA|TRBV5-1|TRBJ2-7|TRBD2
TGCGCCAGCAGCTGGGGGCAAGGCGGGGGGCCTAGCTACGAGCAGTACTTC
CASSWGQGGGPSYEQYF
>once|TRBV30|TRBJ2-7|TRBD2
TGTGCCTGGAAACATAGCGGGAGGGTATCCTACGAGCAGTACTTC
CAWKHSGRVSYEQYF
>NA|TRBV7-3|TRBJ1-2|NA
TGTGCCAGCAGCTTAACCTGGGCAGGGGAAGACTACACCTTC
CASSLTWAGEDYTF
>NA|TRBV11-2|TRBJ1-5|NA
TGTGCCAGCAGCCAGGGTTTCGATCAGCCCCAGCATTTT
CASSQGFDQPQHF
>NA|TRBV5-8|TRBJ2-5|TRBD2
TGTGCCAGCAGCTTGGCCCCAGCGGGAGGGTTCCAAGAGACCCAGTACTTC
CASSLAPAGGFQETQYF
>NA|TRBV28|TRBJ1-6|TRBD1
TGTGCCAGCAGTTTATTCGGGACAGGGGTAGTATCCCTCCACTTT
CASSLFGTGVVSLHF
>NA|TRBV18|TRBJ1-1|NA
TGTGCCAGCTCACCATACAAAAACACTGAAGCTTTCTTT
CASSPYKNTEAFF
>once|TRBV5-4|TRBJ2-2|TRBD1
TGTGCCAGCAGCTCGACAGGGCCGAACACCGGGGAGCTGTTTTTT
CASSSTGPNTGELFF
>NA|TRBV28|TRBJ2-1|NA
TGTGCCAGCAGCCTATCAACGTCCTACAATGAGCAGTTCTTC
CASSLSTSYNEQFF
>NA|TRBV2|TRBJ2-2|NA
TGTGCCAGCGCTGATGACAGCTTGGGGACCGGGGAGCTGTTTTTT
CASADDSLGTGELFF
>NA|TRBV25-1|TRBJ2-5|TRBD1
TGTGCCAGCAGTGAATCTGGGACAGTCGGAGTGACCCAGTACTTC
CASSESGTVGVTQYF
>NA|TRBV11-2|TRBJ2-3|NA
TGTGCCAGCAGCCTAGACCATGGACCAGATACGCAGTATTTT
CASSLDHGPDTQYF
>NA|TRBV19|TRBJ1-2|NA
TGTGCCAGTAGTATAGATAAATCAGCCATCTATGGCTACACCTTC
CASSIDKSAIYGYTF
>NA|TRBV30|TRBJ1-2|NA
TGTGCTAGGGGGGAATTCGGCTACACCTTC
CARGEFGYTF
>NA|TRBV6-1|TRBJ2-7|NA
TGTGCCAGCAGGCCAGCCAGCTCCTACGAGCAGTACTTC
CASRPASSYEQYF
>NA|TRBV5-1|TRBJ1-3|NA
TGCGCCAGCACCTGGGGGGAAGGTGGAAACACCATATATTTT
CASTWGEGGNTIYF
>NA|TRBV15|TRBJ2-7|TRBD1
TGTGCCACCAGCCGAAGGACAGGGAACTACGAGCAGTACTTC
CATSRRTGNYEQYF
>NA|TRBV6-6|TRBJ1-2|TRBD1
TGTGCCAGCAGAAGGACAGGCGGGGATGGCTACACCTTC
CASRRTGGDGYTF
>NA|TRBV6-1|TRBJ1-5|NA
TGTGCCAGCACCCCGGGGGGGGCCTGGCAGCCCCAGCATTTT
CASTPGGAWQPQHF
>NA|TRBV5-8|TRBJ2-1|NA
TGTGCCAGCAGCTTGAGGGGAGTTCCCTACAATGAGCAGTTCTTC
CASSLRGVPYNEQFF
>NA|TRBV6-5|TRBJ1-3|NA
TGTGCCAGCAGTTACTCTCCAGGCTCTGGAAACACCATATATTTT
CASSYSPGSGNTIYF
>NA|TRBV6-6|TRBJ1-1|TRBD1
TGTGCCAGCAGCAAAGACAGGGGCGGACGTAACACTGAAGCTTTCTTT
CASSKDRGGRNTEAFF
>NA|TRBV7-2|TRBJ2-7|TRBD2
TGTGCCAGCAGCCAAAGAGCGGGAGGGCCTAAGAACGAGCAGTACTTC
CASSQRAGGPKNEQYF
>few|TRBV30|TRBJ1-4|NA
TGTGCCTGTCACGAGGGGACAACTAATGAAAAACTGTTTTTT
CACHEGTTNEKLFF
>NA|TRBV9|TRBJ2-7|NA
TGTGCCAGCAGCGTGACTCATAGCGGAGAGCAGTACTTC
CASSVTHSGEQYF
>NA|TRBV9|TRBJ2-2|NA
TGTGCCAGCAGCGTAGCGTCGCTACCCCCGAACACCGGGGAGCTGTTTTTT
CASSVASLPPNTGELFF
>NA|TRBV27|TRBJ2-4|NA
TGTGCCAGCAGTTTCGGCGGGCCATTAGAGGACATTCAGTACTTC
CASSFGGPLEDIQYF
>NA|TRBV11-2|TRBJ2-1|NA
TGTGCCAGCAGCTTTACTTTCTCCTCGAGTGAGCAGTTCTTC
CASSFTFSSSEQFF
>NA|TRBV6-6|TRBJ1-2|TRBD1
TGTGCCAGCAGTCCGGACAGGGGAAACTATGGCTACACCTTC
CASSPDRGNYGYTF
>NA|TRBV7-9|TRBJ2-3|NA
TGTGCCAGCAGCTTAATCCAGGGGACAGATACGCAGTATTTT
CASSLIQGTDTQYF